The text below deals with one T cell receptor beta chain. The record originates from a study of blood T cell repertoires in COVID-19. Turning to the study itself: Sample material is recorded as cDNA or gDNA derived from T cells, B-cell-depleted T cells, or PBMCs.

Sequencing used immunoSEQ multiplex PCR; TCRdb keeps in-frame clones, though not all of them. The sample comprises fewer than 300,000 clones, approximately 85% of which are singletons, and around 5.5% rests with the top ten. The CDR3 consists of 14 residues. V dropped 1 base and J dropped 5; count of bases not matched to a gene: 4. In germline, CDR1 is MGHRA, CDR2 YSYEKL. The sequenced material came from peripheral blood. The chain is built from TRBV4-1 and TRBJ1-2; 7 nucleotides match TRBD1. This sequence originates from a man between 45 and 60 years old with active or convalescent COVID-19. Here the CDR3 reads CASSQAGTAYGYTF. The DNA for the CDR3 is TGCGCCAGCAGCCAAGCCGGGACAGCATATGGCTACACCTTC.